The 21 T cell receptor beta chains presented below share a single source sample, sequenced in a study of blood T cell repertoires in COVID-19. The repertoire was sequenced with immunoSEQ multiplex PCR; TCRdb's copy has only in-frame clones and lacks some. The sample consists of about 220,000 clones, 82% of them appearing once. Source material: peripheral blood. The source of these receptors is an elderly woman with acute or convalescent COVID-19.

The rearrangement joins TRBV9 to TRBJ1-3, with D unclear. The germline CDR1 and CDR2 sequences are SGDLS and YYNGEE. The length of the CDR3 is 16 residues. Trimming took off 3 bases at V and 2 bases at J, with 15 bases between the two ends. The CDR3 nucleotides read TGTGCCAGCAGCGCCAAATCCTGGAGTGCTGGAAACACCATATATTTT. Residues: CASSAKSWSAGNTIYF.

This chain joins TRBV30 and TRBJ1-6, with D unclear. CDR1 GTSNPN and CDR2 SVGIG come from the germline V gene (reference sequence). The V and J ends lost 7 bases and 0 bases respectively, with 13 bases between them. This CDR3 spans 15 amino acids. CDR3 protein: CASGLQSSYNSPLHF. For the CDR3, the DNA is TGTGCCTCGGGTCTCCAGAGCTCCTATAATTCACCCCTCCACTTT. The variable domain in full, completed from reference TRBV30 and TRBJ1-6, reads SQTIHQWPATLVQPVGSPLSLECTVEGTSNPNLYWYRQAAGRGLQLLFYSVGIGQISSEVPQNLSASRPQDRQFILSSKKLLLSDSGFYLCASGLQSSYNSPLHFGNGTRLTVT.

As concerns this clone: Within the sample, other DNA sequences also encode this same CDR3. CDR3 sequence reads: CASSLSGGSTDTQYF. CDR3 bases: TGTGCCAGCAGCTTAAGCGGGGGGTCGACAGATACGCAGTATTTT. The V gene is TRBV7-6, the J gene TRBJ2-3, with 9 positions matching TRBD2. V shed 2 bases and J 3 bases; nucleotides not matched to a gene: 3. Germline V gene sequence: CDR1 SGHVS, CDR2 FNYEAQ. CDR3 length: 15 amino acids.

The V call is TRBV27, the J call TRBJ2-7, with 7 bases aligning to TRBD1. CDR1 MNHEY and CDR2 SMNVEV come from the germline V gene (reference sequence). V gave up 3 bases and J gave up 2 bases; unmatched junction bases: 1. The CDR3 totals 13 residues. DNA for the CDR3: TGTGCCAGCAGTTTTACAGGGGCCTACGAGCAGTACTTC. It translates to CASSFTGAYEQYF.

The chain's CDR3 is CSVQEGNEQFF. The DNA for the CDR3 is TGCAGCGTACAGGAAGGGAATGAGCAGTTCTTC. This rearrangement joins TRBV29-1 to TRBJ2-1; possible D gene TRBD1, 5 bases. Germline CDR1 SQVTM, CDR2 ANQGSEA. CDR3 size: 11 residues. V lost 6 bases and J lost 7, with 10 bases in between.

This clone appeared a single time. The rearrangement links TRBV6-1 to TRBJ1-2; D uncertain. Germline CDR1 reads MNHNS; CDR2 reads SASEGT. The V and J ends lost 2 bases and 2 bases respectively, with 9 bases between them. The CDR3 is 14 residues long. The CDR3 protein is CASSETLGNYGYTF. CDR3 DNA sequence: TGTGCCAGCAGTGAAACCCTTGGCAACTATGGCTACACCTTC.

Only one count was recorded for this clone. The chain employs TRBV7-2 and TRBJ1-5; 9 bases align to TRBD1. With 4 bases clipped from V and 2 bases from J, the junction kept 3 bases outside the gene matches. Germline V lookup: CDR1 SGHTA, CDR2 FQGNSA. The CDR3 runs 15 residues. This CDR3 reads CASSWGQGGNQPQHF. CDR3 nucleotide sequence: TGTGCCAGCAGCTGGGGACAGGGCGGCAATCAGCCCCAGCATTTT.

The chain has TRBV5-4 and TRBJ2-6; D is uncertain. Germline loops: CDR1 SGHNT, CDR2 YYREEE (reference sequence). The V gene lost 1 base and the J gene lost 2 bases, with 10 bases spanning the gap. The CDR3 is 16 amino acids. The CDR3 here is CASSLLMSTGANVLTF. The CDR3 coding sequence is TGTGCCAGCAGCTTGTTGATGTCTACTGGGGCCAACGTCCTGACTTTC.

The chain employs TRBV19 and TRBJ1-5, with D unresolved. Per germline, CDR1 LNHDA and CDR2 SQIVND (reference sequence). The CDR3 is 16 residues long. The germline V and J ends were trimmed by 3 bases and 3 bases, with 15 bases remaining between them. CDR3 DNA: TGTGCCAGTAGTATGTTCAGTAACGTGCCCAATCAGCCCCAGCATTTT. Amino acid sequence: CASSMFSNVPNQPQHF.

The CDR3 DNA reads as TGCAGCGCTAAAGGGGGCTGGGATCAGCCCCAGCATTTT. It translates to CSAKGGWDQPQHF. This rearrangement joins TRBV29-1 to TRBJ1-5; 7 bases match TRBD1. CDR1 is SQVTM and CDR2 is ANQGSEA in the germline V gene. Trimming cost V 7 bases and J 5 bases; bases outside gene matches: 8. This CDR3 spans 13 amino acids.

The rearrangement joins TRBV5-6 to TRBJ2-7; TRBD1 matches at 7 bases. CDR3 length: 16 amino acids. The ends lost 0 bases at V and 7 bases at J; junction bases unmatched: 13. Germline CDR1 and CDR2: SGHDT and YYEEEE. DNA of the CDR3: TGTGCCAGCAGCTTGGGACAGGGAGAAGGTACTCGAGAGCAGTACTTC. Amino acid sequence: CASSLGQGEGTREQYF.

The chain couples TRBV7-9 to TRBJ1-2; tentatively, D is TRBD1 (6 bases). Trimming left V 4 bases short and J 5 bases short, with 8 bases between. Germline CDR1 SEHNR, CDR2 FQNEAQ (reference sequence). The CDR3 is 12 amino acids. CDR3 region: CASSSTGYGYTF. The CDR3, as DNA: TGTGCCAGCAGCTCGACAGGATATGGCTACACCTTC. The whole variable domain, remainder taken from reference TRBV7-9 and TRBJ1-2, is DTGVSQNPRHKITKRGQNVTFRCDPISEHNRLYWYRQTLGQGPEFLTYFQNEAQLEKSRLLSDRFSAERPKGSFSTLEIQRTEQGDSAMYLCASSSTGYGYTFGSGTRLTVV.

The chain uses TRBV9 and TRBJ1-3, with a weak D call TRBD1 (6 bases). V lost 0 bases and J 3 bases, leaving 13 bases between the germline ends. The CDR3 sequence is 16 residues long. Germline V gene sequence: CDR1 SGDLS, CDR2 YYNGEE. The CDR3 DNA reads as TGTGCCAGCAGCGTAGAGGGAGGGGGAAGTGGAAACACCATATATTTT. Amino acids: CASSVEGGGSGNTIYF.

This sequence joins TRBV30 and TRBJ1-1; D is undetermined. Germline V gives CDR1 GTSNPN, CDR2 SVGIG (reference sequence). V was pared by 3 bases and J by 8 bases, with 10 bases between. The CDR3 sequence is 11 residues long. The CDR3 spells CAWRRSREAFF. The DNA for the CDR3 is TGTGCCTGGAGAAGGTCCAGGGAAGCTTTCTTT.

The V gene is TRBV5-1, the J gene TRBJ1-1, with 8 nucleotides matching TRBD1. The CDR3 runs 16 residues. Trimming at V came to 0 bases and at J to 4 bases, leaving 8 bases not matched to a gene. Germline V gene sequence: CDR1 SGHRS, CDR2 YFSETQ. In nucleotides, the CDR3 is TGCGCCAGCAGCTTGGAGTTGGTCAGGGGGCTCACTGAAGCTTTCTTT. Its protein is CASSLELVRGLTEAFF.

The table lists this clone with a count of one. The gene calls are TRBV7-3 and TRBJ2-1; 13 bases are a match to TRBD2. Trimming removed 7 bases from V and 7 bases from J; junction bases left unmatched: 7. CDR1 is SGHTA, CDR2 FQGTGA, per germline. CDR3 length equals 15 residues. CDR3 nucleotides: TGTGCCAGCACCCTAACTAGCGGGGGGGCAAATGAGCAGTTCTTC. It encodes CASTLTSGGANEQFF.

CDR3 protein: CASSSPGQGIYGYTF. In DNA form, the CDR3 reads TGTGCCAGCAGTTCGCCGGGACAGGGCATCTATGGCTACACCTTC. This chain joins TRBV27 and TRBJ1-2; TRBD1 matches at 9 bases. In germline, CDR1 is MNHEY, CDR2 SMNVEV (reference sequence). CDR3 length: 15 amino acids. Unmatched junction bases numbered 7, after V lost 4 bases and J lost 4 bases.

The V call is TRBV4-1, the J call TRBJ2-1, with 9 bases matching TRBD1. From germline, CDR1 is MGHRA and CDR2 YSYEKL. With 2 bases clipped from V and 7 bases from J, the junction kept 12 bases outside the gene matches. The length of the CDR3 is 17 residues. The CDR3 protein is CASSQSPTGGMGNEQFF. The DNA of the CDR3 is TGCGCCAGCAGCCAATCACCGACAGGGGGAATGGGGAATGAGCAGTTCTTC.

This chain joins TRBV5-8 and TRBJ1-5; the match to TRBD1 covers 10 bases. Germline lookup yields CDR1 SGHTS and CDR2 YDEGEE. CDR3 length: 16 residues. Trimming cost V 5 bases and J 7 bases; bases outside gene matches: 12. This CDR3 reads CASSGQGGRLGQPQHF. CDR3 nucleotides: TGTGCCAGCAGTGGACAGGGGGGGAGATTAGGGCAGCCCCAGCATTTT. The variable domain in full, with the rest retrieved from reference TRBV5-8 and TRBJ1-5, is EAGVTQSPTHLIKTRGQQATLRCSPISGHTSVYWYQQALGLGLQFLLWYDEGEERNRGNFPPRFSGRQFPNYSSELNVNALELEDSALYLCASSGQGGRLGQPQHFGDGTRLSIL.

The genes are TRBV28 and TRBJ1-2; D unresolved. V lost 5 bases to trimming and J lost 10 bases, with 14 bases between them. CDR1 and CDR2 from the germline V gene are MDHEN and SYDVKM. This CDR3 is built from 12 residues. CDR3 in DNA: TGTGCCAGCAGTGTGATTACTTCTGTCTACACCTTC. Translating it yields CASSVITSVYTF.

The CDR3 reads CASSYGTGGYEQYF. CDR3 in DNA: TGTGCCAGCAGTTACGGGACAGGGGGCTACGAGCAGTACTTC. The rearrangement uses TRBV6-6 and TRBJ2-7, with 11 positions matching TRBD1. The CDR3 spans 14 residues. V dropped 2 bases and J dropped 3; count of bases not matched to a gene: 0. Germline-derived CDR1 and CDR2 are MNHNY and SVGAGI (reference sequence).